Below are 9 T cell receptor beta chains sequenced from a single sample in a study of cytomegalovirus exposure and HLA in healthy donors. The repertoire was sequenced with immunoSEQ multiplex PCR; TCRdb's copy has only in-frame clones and lacks some. Here the sample spans fewer than 100,000 clones, approximately 93% being singletons. Sequencing was done on a sample of PBMCs. These receptors were obtained from a woman aged 18-29 years in good health and CMV-seropositive.

The genes are TRBV4-1 and TRBJ2-3; TRBD2 matches at 7 bases. Germline V gene sequence: CDR1 MGHRA, CDR2 YSYEKL. The CDR3 consists of 15 residues. V lost 0 bases to trimming and J lost 6 bases; unmatched junction nucleotides: 6. The chain's CDR3 is CASSQESTRGDTQYF. As DNA, the CDR3 is TGCGCCAGCAGCCAAGAGTCGACGCGGGGGGATACGCAGTATTTT.

The V call is TRBV7-2, the J call TRBJ1-2, with TRBD1 matching over 9 bases. Trimming at V came to 7 bases and at J to 7 bases, leaving 10 bases not matched to a gene. Germline CDR1 and CDR2: SGHTA and FQGNSA. This CDR3 comprises 14 residues. Written as DNA, the CDR3 is TGTGCCAGCAACTCGGGGGGACAGGGACTTGGCTACACCTTC. Amino acid sequence: CASNSGGQGLGYTF.

The V gene is TRBV5-4, the J gene TRBJ2-2, with TRBD1 matching 8 bases. The germline gives CDR1 SGHNT, CDR2 YYREEE (reference sequence). V shed 5 bases, J shed 6 bases, and the junction held 18 bases outside the gene matches. This CDR3 region has 18 residues. CDR3 DNA sequence: TGTGCCAGCAGTCCCCGGGCAGGGGGCGCGAAAGAGGCCGGGGAGCTGTTTTTT. It translates to CASSPRAGGAKEAGELFF.

The chain joins TRBV9 to TRBJ2-5, with TRBD1 identical over 8 bases. The CDR3 loop spans 15 amino acids. The trim removed 4 bases at V and 5 bases at J, leaving 10 bases unmatched. CDR1 is SGDLS and CDR2 is YYNGEE in the germline V gene. The CDR3 region has the DNA TGTGCCAGCAGCCAAAGACAGGGGTCTCCGGAGACCCAGTACTTC. Translating it yields CASSQRQGSPETQYF.

This clone was seen once. V and J are TRBV12-2 and TRBJ1-2; the D call TRBD1 from the table was never checked on the DNA. TRBV12-2 is flagged as a pseudogene. CDR3 length equals 19 residues. DNA for the CDR3: TGTGCAAGTCGCTTAGTGATCCCTTATTACTTAGGGGCTAACTATGGCTACACCTTC. Translating it yields CASRLVIPYYLGANYGYTF.

This sequence joins TRBV5-1 and TRBJ2-1; 8 bases are a match to TRBD2. The junction had 11 bases not matched to a gene; V was cut back by 0 bases and J by 9 bases. The CDR3 is made up of 16 amino acids. Germline CDR1 SGHRS, CDR2 YFSETQ. CDR3 loop: CASSLALSGGPAEQFF. The CDR3 region has the DNA TGCGCCAGCAGCTTGGCATTATCGGGAGGGCCGGCTGAGCAGTTCTTC.

The chain combines TRBV10-3 with TRBJ2-1, with D perhaps TRBD1 (6 bases). V gave up 3 bases and J gave up 10 bases, with 22 bases separating them. Per germline, CDR1 ENHRY and CDR2 SYGVKD. There are 16 residues in the CDR3. The CDR3 DNA sequence: TGTGCCATCAGTGAAACTTTGGGGGCCGGGGCCCGGGAGCAGTTCTTC. Translating gives CAISETLGAGAREQFF.

The chain links TRBV2 to TRBJ2-7, with TRBD1 matching over 7 bases. CDR1 is SNHLY, CDR2 FYNNEI, per germline. This CDR3 spans 13 amino acids. The V gene end was trimmed by 5 bases and the J gene end by 3 bases; junction bases not matched to a gene: 4. CDR3 in amino acids: CASSPGQFYEQYF. CDR3 sequence (DNA): TGTGCCAGCAGTCCGGGACAGTTCTACGAGCAGTACTTC.

This chain uses TRBV28 with TRBJ1-2; D might be TRBD1 (6 bases). Deletions cut 2 bases from V and 8 bases from J, with 15 bases between. This CDR3 spans 14 amino acids. CDR1 is MDHEN and CDR2 is SYDVKM in the germline V gene. Here the CDR3 DNA reads TGTGCCAGCAGTTTAGACGTGGGGGGGCAGGGCTACACCTTC. It encodes CASSLDVGGQGYTF.